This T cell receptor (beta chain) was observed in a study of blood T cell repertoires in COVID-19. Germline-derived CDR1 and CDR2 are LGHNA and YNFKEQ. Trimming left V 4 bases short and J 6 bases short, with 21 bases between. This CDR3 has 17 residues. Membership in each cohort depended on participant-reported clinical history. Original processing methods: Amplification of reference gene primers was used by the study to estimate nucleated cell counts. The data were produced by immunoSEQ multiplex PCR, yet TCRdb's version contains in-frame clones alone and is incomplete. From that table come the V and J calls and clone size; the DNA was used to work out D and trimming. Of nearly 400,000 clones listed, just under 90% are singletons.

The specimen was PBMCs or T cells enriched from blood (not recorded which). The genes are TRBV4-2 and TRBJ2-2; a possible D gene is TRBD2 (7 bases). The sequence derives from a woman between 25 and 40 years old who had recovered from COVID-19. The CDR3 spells CASSPKRVSGGPGELFF. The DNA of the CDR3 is TGTGCCAGCAGCCCTAAGAGGGTGTCGGGGGGCCCCGGGGAGCTGTTTTTT.